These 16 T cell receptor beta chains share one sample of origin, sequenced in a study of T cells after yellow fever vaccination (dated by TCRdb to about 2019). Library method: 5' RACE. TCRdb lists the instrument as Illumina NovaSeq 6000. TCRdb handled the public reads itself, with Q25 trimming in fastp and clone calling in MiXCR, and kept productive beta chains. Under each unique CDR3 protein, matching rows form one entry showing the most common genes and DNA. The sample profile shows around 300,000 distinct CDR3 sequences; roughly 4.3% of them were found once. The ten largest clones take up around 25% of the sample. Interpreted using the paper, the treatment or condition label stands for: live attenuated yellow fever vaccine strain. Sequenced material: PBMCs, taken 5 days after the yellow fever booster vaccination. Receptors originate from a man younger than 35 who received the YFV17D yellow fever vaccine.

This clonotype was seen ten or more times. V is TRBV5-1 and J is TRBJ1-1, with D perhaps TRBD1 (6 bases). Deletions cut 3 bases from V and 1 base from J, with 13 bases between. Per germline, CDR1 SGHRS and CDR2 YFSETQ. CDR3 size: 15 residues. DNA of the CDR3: TGCGCCAGCAGCTCTTGGGACAATGGGAACACTGAAGCTTTCTTT. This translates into CASSSWDNGNTEAFF.

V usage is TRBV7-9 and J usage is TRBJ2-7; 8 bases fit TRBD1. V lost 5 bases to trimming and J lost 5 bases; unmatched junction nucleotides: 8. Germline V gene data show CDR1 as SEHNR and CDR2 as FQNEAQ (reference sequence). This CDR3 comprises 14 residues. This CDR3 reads CASSPRDRYDEQYF. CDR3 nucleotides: TGTGCCAGCAGCCCGCGGGACAGGTATGACGAGCAGTACTTC.

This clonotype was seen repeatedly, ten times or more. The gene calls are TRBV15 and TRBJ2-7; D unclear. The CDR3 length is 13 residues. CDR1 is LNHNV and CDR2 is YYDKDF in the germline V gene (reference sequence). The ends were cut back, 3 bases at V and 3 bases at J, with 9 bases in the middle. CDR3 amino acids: CATSRNSGYEQYV. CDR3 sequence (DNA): TGTGCCACCAGCAGGAACAGTGGCTACGAGCAGTACGTC.

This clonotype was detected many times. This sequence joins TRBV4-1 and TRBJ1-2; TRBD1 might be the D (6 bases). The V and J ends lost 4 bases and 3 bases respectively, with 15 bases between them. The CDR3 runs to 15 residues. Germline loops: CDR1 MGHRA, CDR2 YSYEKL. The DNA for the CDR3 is TGCGCCAGCAGCCCGTCCGCAGGGGAGGACTATGGCTACACCTTC. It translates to CASSPSAGEDYGYTF.

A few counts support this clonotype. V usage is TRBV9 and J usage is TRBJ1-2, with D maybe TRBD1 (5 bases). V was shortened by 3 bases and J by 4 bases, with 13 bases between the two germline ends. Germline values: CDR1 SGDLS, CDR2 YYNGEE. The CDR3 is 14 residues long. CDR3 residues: CASSALTGVYGYTF. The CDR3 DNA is TGTGCCAGCAGCGCCCTTACAGGTGTCTATGGCTACACCTTC.

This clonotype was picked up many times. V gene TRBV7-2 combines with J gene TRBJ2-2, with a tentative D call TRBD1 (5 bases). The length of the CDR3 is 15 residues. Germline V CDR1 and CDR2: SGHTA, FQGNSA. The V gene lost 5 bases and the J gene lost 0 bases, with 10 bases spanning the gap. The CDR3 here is CASSPGFANTGELFF. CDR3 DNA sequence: TGTGCCAGCAGCCCAGGGTTCGCGAACACCGGGGAGCTGTTTTTT.

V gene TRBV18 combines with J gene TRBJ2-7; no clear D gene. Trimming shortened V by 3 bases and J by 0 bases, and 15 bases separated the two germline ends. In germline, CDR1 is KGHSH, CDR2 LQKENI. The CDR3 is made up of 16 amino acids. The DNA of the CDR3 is TGTGCCAGCTCACCCGGCCTCAGGCTTGACTCCTACGAGCAGTACTTC. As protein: CASSPGLRLDSYEQYF.

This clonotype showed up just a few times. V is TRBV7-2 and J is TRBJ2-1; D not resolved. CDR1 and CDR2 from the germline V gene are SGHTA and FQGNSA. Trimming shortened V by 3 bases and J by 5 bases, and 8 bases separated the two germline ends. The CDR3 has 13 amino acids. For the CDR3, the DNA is TGTGCCAGCAGCTTTAACGCACACAATGAGCAGTTCTTC. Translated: CASSFNAHNEQFF.

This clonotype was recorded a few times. CDR3 nucleotides: TGCAGTGCCCCTTTTCAAGGGGGGGAGACCCAGTACTTC. This gives the protein CSAPFQGGETQYF. J is TRBJ2-5 and V is TRBV20-1, with D perhaps TRBD1 or TRBD2 (6 bases each). Germline lookup yields CDR1 DFQATT and CDR2 SNEGSKA (reference sequence). V was clipped by 6 bases and J by 5 bases, with 16 bases between them. This CDR3 is built from 13 residues.

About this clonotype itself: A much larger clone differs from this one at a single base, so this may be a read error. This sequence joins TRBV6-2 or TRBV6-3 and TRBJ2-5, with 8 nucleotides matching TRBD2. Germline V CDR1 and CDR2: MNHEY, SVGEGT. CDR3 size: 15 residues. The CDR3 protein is CASRRFSGVQETEYF. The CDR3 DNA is TGTGCCAGCAGGAGATTTAGCGGGGTCCAAGAGACCGAGTACTTC.

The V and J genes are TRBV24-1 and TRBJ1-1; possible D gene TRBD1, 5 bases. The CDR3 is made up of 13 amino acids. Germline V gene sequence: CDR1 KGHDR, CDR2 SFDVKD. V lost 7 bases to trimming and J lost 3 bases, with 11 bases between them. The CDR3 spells CATSRDGYTEAFF. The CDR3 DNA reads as TGTGCCACCAGCCGGGACGGCTACACTGAAGCTTTCTTT.

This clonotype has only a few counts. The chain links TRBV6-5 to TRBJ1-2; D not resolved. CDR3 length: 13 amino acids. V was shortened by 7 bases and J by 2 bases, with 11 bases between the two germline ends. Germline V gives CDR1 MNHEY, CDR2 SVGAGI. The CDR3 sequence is CASKGLGNYGYTF. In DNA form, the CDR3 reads TGTGCCAGCAAGGGTCTGGGGAACTATGGCTACACCTTC.

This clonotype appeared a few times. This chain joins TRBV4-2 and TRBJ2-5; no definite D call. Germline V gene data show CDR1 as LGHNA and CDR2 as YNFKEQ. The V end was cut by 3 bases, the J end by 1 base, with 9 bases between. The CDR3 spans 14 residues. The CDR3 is CASSQPSTQETQYF. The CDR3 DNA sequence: TGTGCCAGCAGCCAGCCCTCTACCCAAGAGACCCAGTACTTC.

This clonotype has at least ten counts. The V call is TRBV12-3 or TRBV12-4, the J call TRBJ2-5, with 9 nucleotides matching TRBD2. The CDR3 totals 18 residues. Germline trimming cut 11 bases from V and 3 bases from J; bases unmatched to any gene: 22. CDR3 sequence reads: CAHPFWDVAGGPKETQYF. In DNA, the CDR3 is TGTGCCCATCCCTTTTGGGACGTGGCGGGGGGGCCGAAAGAGACCCAGTACTTC.

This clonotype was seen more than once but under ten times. The CDR3 region is CASPGQYTGELFF. In nucleotides, the CDR3 is TGTGCCAGCCCCGGACAGTACACCGGGGAGCTGTTTTTT. The chain couples TRBV7-9 to TRBJ2-2; tentatively, D is TRBD1 (6 bases). This CDR3 is 13 amino acids long. The V gene's germline CDR1 is SEHNR and CDR2 FQNEAQ (reference sequence). Trimming cost V 8 bases and J 3 bases, with 10 bases left between them.

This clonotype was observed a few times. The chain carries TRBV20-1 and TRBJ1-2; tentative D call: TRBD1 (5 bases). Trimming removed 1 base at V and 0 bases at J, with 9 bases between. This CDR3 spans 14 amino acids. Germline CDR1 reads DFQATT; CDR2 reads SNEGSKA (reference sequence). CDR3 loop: CSARAGGSNYGYTF. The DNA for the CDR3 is TGCAGTGCTAGAGCTGGGGGGTCTAACTATGGCTACACCTTC.